The rows below give T cell receptor beta chains drawn from one sample of a study of blood T cell repertoires in COVID-19. Clones were sequenced by immunoSEQ multiplex PCR, and TCRdb holds only the in-frame ones, with some missing. The data hold approximately 400,000 clones, with 80% to 90% observed a single time. Sequencing was performed on PBMCs or T cells enriched from blood (not recorded which). These receptors came from a man aged 30 to 39 who had recovered from COVID-19. Both conserved end residues are part of each CDR3. D genes are given only for firm matches. Size tells how often a clone was seen (once, few, many) or the class of an expanded clone, and some rows leave it out.

cdr3_length: 15; d_call: TRBD1; j_call: TRBJ2-7; clone_size: few; v_call: TRBV4-1; cdr3_aa: CASSPRDRGTYEQYF; cdr3_nt: TGCGCCAGCAGCCCCCGGGACAGGGGGACCTACGAGCAGTACTTC
cdr3_length: 14; d_call: TRBD1; j_call: TRBJ2-7; clone_size: NA; v_call: TRBV29-1; cdr3_aa: CSVEGTGGDFEQYF; cdr3_nt: TGCAGCGTTGAGGGGACAGGAGGGGACTTCGAGCAGTACTTC
cdr3_length: 16; d_call: NA; j_call: TRBJ2-7; clone_size: NA; v_call: TRBV5-6; cdr3_aa: CASSPKFTSFSYEQYF; cdr3_nt: TGTGCCAGCAGCCCTAAGTTCACCTCTTTCTCCTACGAGCAGTACTTC
cdr3_length: 15; d_call: NA; j_call: TRBJ1-2; clone_size: NA; v_call: TRBV4-1; cdr3_aa: CASSQLKSGLGGYTF; cdr3_nt: TGCGCCAGCAGCCAGTTAAAGTCAGGGTTGGGTGGCTACACCTTC
cdr3_length: 17; d_call: TRBD1; j_call: TRBJ2-2; clone_size: NA; v_call: TRBV28; cdr3_aa: CASSLSWTGMNTGELFF; cdr3_nt: TGTGCCAGCAGTTTAAGTTGGACAGGGATGAACACCGGGGAGCTGTTTTTT
cdr3_length: 15; d_call: TRBD1; j_call: TRBJ2-7; clone_size: NA; v_call: TRBV3-1/TRBV3-2; cdr3_aa: CASSQDARGLYEQYF; cdr3_nt: TGTGCCAGCAGCCAAGATGCCAGGGGGTTGTACGAGCAGTACTTC
cdr3_length: 14; d_call: TRBD2; j_call: TRBJ2-3; clone_size: NA; v_call: TRBV5-6; cdr3_aa: CASRHRGEGDTQYF; cdr3_nt: TGTGCCAGCAGACATCGCGGGGAGGGAGATACGCAGTATTTT
cdr3_length: 12; d_call: NA; j_call: TRBJ1-1; clone_size: NA; v_call: TRBV30; cdr3_aa: CAWNRGLTEAFF; cdr3_nt: TGTGCCTGGAATAGAGGGCTCACTGAAGCTTTCTTT
cdr3_length: 16; d_call: NA; j_call: TRBJ1-1; clone_size: NA; v_call: TRBV4-1; cdr3_aa: CASGVLGGGESTEAFF; cdr3_nt: TGCGCCAGCGGGGTGCTGGGCGGGGGGGAGAGCACTGAAGCTTTCTTT
cdr3_length: 12; d_call: NA; j_call: TRBJ1-1; clone_size: NA; v_call: TRBV7-9; cdr3_aa: CASSFDRTEAFF; cdr3_nt: TGTGCCAGCTCATTCGACAGGACTGAAGCTTTCTTT
cdr3_length: 13; d_call: NA; j_call: TRBJ1-2; clone_size: NA; v_call: TRBV9; cdr3_aa: CASRGGSVRGYTF; cdr3_nt: TGTGCCAGCAGGGGAGGCAGCGTTCGGGGCTACACCTTC
cdr3_length: 14; d_call: NA; j_call: TRBJ1-2; clone_size: NA; v_call: TRBV19; cdr3_aa: CASNRGGAGYGYTF; cdr3_nt: TGTGCCAGTAACCGCGGGGGCGCCGGCTATGGCTACACCTTC
cdr3_length: 13; d_call: NA; j_call: TRBJ1-4; clone_size: once; v_call: TRBV7-2; cdr3_aa: CASSPGLGEKLFF; cdr3_nt: TGTGCCAGCAGCCCAGGACTAGGTGAAAAACTGTTTTTT
cdr3_length: 15; d_call: NA; j_call: TRBJ1-5; clone_size: once; v_call: TRBV10-3; cdr3_aa: CAISEFGQSNQPQHF; cdr3_nt: TGTGCCATCAGTGAGTTTGGGCAAAGCAATCAGCCCCAGCATTTT
cdr3_length: 17; d_call: NA; j_call: TRBJ1-2; clone_size: NA; v_call: TRBV18; cdr3_aa: CASSPQRGRVGFYGYTF; cdr3_nt: TGTGCCAGCTCACCACAACGGGGGAGAGTCGGCTTCTATGGCTACACCTTC
cdr3_length: 14; d_call: NA; j_call: TRBJ1-2; clone_size: NA; v_call: TRBV19; cdr3_aa: CASVGVAGLIGYTF; cdr3_nt: TGTGCCAGTGTAGGGGTAGCAGGGTTGATTGGCTACACCTTC
cdr3_length: 13; d_call: NA; j_call: TRBJ2-2; clone_size: NA; v_call: TRBV2; cdr3_aa: CASTPEVSGELFF; cdr3_nt: TGTGCCAGCACCCCTGAGGTCTCCGGGGAGCTGTTTTTT
cdr3_length: 14; d_call: TRBD1; j_call: TRBJ1-5; clone_size: NA; v_call: TRBV10-3; cdr3_aa: CAIRGDSSNQPQHF; cdr3_nt: TGTGCCATCAGGGGGGACAGTAGCAATCAGCCCCAGCATTTT
cdr3_length: 14; d_call: NA; j_call: TRBJ2-5; clone_size: NA; v_call: TRBV28; cdr3_aa: CASSHSSPPETQYF; cdr3_nt: TGTGCCAGCAGTCATAGCTCCCCGCCAGAGACCCAGTACTTC
cdr3_length: 16; d_call: TRBD1; j_call: TRBJ1-4; clone_size: NA; v_call: TRBV5-1; cdr3_aa: CASSPGTAGAYEKLFF; cdr3_nt: TGCGCCAGCAGCCCAGGGACAGCAGGGGCCTACGAAAAACTGTTTTTT
cdr3_length: 17; d_call: NA; j_call: TRBJ2-6; clone_size: NA; v_call: TRBV5-5; cdr3_aa: CASREGGGSSGANVLTF; cdr3_nt: TGTGCCAGCAGAGAGGGGGGCGGGAGCTCTGGGGCCAACGTCCTGACTTTC
cdr3_length: 16; d_call: TRBD1; j_call: TRBJ1-2; clone_size: NA; v_call: TRBV7-8; cdr3_aa: CASSLGGTGDDYGYTF; cdr3_nt: TGTGCCAGCAGCTTAGGGGGGACAGGGGATGACTATGGCTACACCTTC
cdr3_length: 17; d_call: TRBD1; j_call: TRBJ2-5; clone_size: NA; v_call: TRBV5-5; cdr3_aa: CASSLTGTGTYQETQYF; cdr3_nt: TGTGCCAGCAGCTTGACCGGGACAGGGACGTACCAAGAGACCCAGTACTTC
cdr3_length: 14; d_call: NA; j_call: TRBJ2-5; clone_size: NA; v_call: TRBV30; cdr3_aa: CAWSRLQSQETQYF; cdr3_nt: TGTGCCTGGAGTAGATTACAGTCACAAGAGACCCAGTACTTC
cdr3_length: 12; d_call: NA; j_call: TRBJ1-2; clone_size: NA; v_call: TRBV14; cdr3_aa: CASSLGQSGYTF; cdr3_nt: TGTGCCAGCAGCCTGGGGCAGTCTGGCTACACCTTC
cdr3_length: 14; d_call: TRBD1; j_call: TRBJ1-4; clone_size: NA; v_call: TRBV11-2; cdr3_aa: CASSSGTGDWQLFF; cdr3_nt: TGTGCCAGCAGTTCCGGGACAGGGGACTGGCAACTGTTTTTT